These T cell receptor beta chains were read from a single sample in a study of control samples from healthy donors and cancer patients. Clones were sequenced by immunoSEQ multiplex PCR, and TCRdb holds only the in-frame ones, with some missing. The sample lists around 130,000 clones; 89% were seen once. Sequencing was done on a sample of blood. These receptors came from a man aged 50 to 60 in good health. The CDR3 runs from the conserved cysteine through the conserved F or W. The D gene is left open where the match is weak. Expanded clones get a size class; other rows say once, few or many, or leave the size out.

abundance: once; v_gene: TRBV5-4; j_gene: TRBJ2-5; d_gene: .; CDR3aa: CASSSPGPAETQYF; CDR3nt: TGTGCCAGCAGCTCACCTGGCCCCGCCGAGACCCAGTACTTC
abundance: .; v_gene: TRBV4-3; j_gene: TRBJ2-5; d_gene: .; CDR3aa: CASSQEVGAGETQYF; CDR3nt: TGCGCCAGCAGCCAAGAGGTCGGGGCTGGGGAGACCCAGTACTTC
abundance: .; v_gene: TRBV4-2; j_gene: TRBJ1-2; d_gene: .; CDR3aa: CASSQEAASGRGTF; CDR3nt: TGTGCCAGCAGCCAAGAGGCCGCCAGCGGCCGGGGCACCTTC
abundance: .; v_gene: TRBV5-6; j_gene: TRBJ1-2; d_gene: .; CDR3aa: CASSTDTDYGYTF; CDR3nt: TGTGCCAGCAGCACCGACACCGACTATGGCTACACCTTC
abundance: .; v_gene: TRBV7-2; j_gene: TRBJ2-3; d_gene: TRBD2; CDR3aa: CASSLGLAGDTQYF; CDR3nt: TGTGCCAGCAGCTTAGGGCTAGCGGGGGATACGCAGTATTTT
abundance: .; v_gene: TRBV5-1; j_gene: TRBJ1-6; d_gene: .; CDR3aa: CASSQDRHNSPLHF; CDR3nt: TGCGCCAGCAGCCAGGACCGGCATAATTCACCCCTCCACTTT
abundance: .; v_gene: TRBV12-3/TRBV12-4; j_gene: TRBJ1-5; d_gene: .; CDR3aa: CASSPSANQPQHF; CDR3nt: TGTGCCAGCAGCCCGTCGGCGAATCAGCCCCAGCATTTT
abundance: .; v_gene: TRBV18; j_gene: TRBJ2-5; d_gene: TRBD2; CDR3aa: CASSPRRLAGSQETQYF; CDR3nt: TGTGCCAGCTCACCACGGAGACTAGCGGGGTCACAAGAGACCCAGTACTTC
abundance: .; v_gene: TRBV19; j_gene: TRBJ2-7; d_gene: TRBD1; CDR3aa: CASRPGQGNEQYF; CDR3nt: TGTGCCAGTAGACCGGGACAGGGAAACGAGCAGTACTTC
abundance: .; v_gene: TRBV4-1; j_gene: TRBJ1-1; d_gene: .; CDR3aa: CASSQDPRMNTEAFF; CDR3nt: TGCGCCAGCAGCCAAGACCCCAGGATGAACACTGAAGCTTTCTTT
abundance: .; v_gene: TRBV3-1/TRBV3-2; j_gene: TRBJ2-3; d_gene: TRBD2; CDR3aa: CASSLAGGPTDTQYF; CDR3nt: TGTGCCAGCAGTCTAGCGGGGGGCCCCACAGATACGCAGTATTTT
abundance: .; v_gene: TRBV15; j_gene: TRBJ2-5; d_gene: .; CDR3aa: CATSSGQETQYF; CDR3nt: TGTGCCACCAGCAGTGGACAAGAGACCCAGTACTTC
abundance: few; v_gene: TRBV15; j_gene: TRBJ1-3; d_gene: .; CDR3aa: CATSRDRGISGNTIYF; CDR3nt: TGTGCCACCAGCAGAGATCGAGGAATCTCTGGAAACACCATATATTTT
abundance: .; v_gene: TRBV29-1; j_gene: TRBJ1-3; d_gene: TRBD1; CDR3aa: CSVSTGGYSISGNTIYF; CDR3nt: TGCAGCGTATCAACAGGGGGCTATTCCATCTCTGGAAACACCATATATTTT
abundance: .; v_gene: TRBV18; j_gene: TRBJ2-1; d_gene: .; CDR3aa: CASSPKGGHNEQFF; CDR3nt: TGTGCCAGCTCACCGAAAGGAGGGCACAATGAGCAGTTCTTC
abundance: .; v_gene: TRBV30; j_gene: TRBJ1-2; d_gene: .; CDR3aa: CAWSVLGGRDGYTF; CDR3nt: TGTGCCTGGAGTGTACTGGGGGGCCGGGATGGCTACACCTTC
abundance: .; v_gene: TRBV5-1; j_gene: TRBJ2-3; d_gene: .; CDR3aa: CASSPRDSTDTQYF; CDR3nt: TGCGCCAGCAGCCCCAGGGATAGCACAGATACGCAGTATTTT
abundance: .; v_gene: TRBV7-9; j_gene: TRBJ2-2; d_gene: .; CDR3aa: CASSLAHRPGELFF; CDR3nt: TGTGCCAGCAGCTTAGCCCACAGGCCCGGGGAGCTGTTTTTT
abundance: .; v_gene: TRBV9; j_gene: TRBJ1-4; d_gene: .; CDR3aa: CASSVGGRVNEKLFF; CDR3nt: TGTGCCAGCAGCGTAGGGGGCAGGGTAAATGAAAAACTGTTTTTT
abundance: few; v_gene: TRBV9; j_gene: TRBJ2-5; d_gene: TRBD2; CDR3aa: CASSITGGTSTQYF; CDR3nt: TGTGCCAGCAGCATAACCGGGGGGACCTCGACCCAGTACTTC
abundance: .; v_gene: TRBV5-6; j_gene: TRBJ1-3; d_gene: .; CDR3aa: CASSLLQGTGGNTIYF; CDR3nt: TGTGCCAGCAGCTTGCTTCAGGGCACAGGGGGAAACACCATATATTTT
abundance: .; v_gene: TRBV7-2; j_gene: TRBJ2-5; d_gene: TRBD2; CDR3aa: CASSLARVAGGGETQYF; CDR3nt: TGTGCCAGCAGCTTAGCGCGAGTAGCGGGGGGTGGAGAGACCCAGTACTTC
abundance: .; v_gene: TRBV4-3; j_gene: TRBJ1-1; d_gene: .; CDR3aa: CASSQGGVGSNTEAFF; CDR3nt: TGCGCCAGCAGCCAAGGTGGGGTGGGATCAAACACTGAAGCTTTCTTT
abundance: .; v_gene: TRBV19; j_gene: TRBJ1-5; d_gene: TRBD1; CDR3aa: CASTPTGGSPGQPQHF; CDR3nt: TGTGCCAGTACCCCAACAGGGGGGAGTCCTGGTCAGCCCCAGCATTTT
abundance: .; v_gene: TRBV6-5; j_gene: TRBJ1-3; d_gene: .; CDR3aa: CASSLSSSGNTIYF; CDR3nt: TGTGCCAGCAGCCTGTCGTCCTCTGGAAACACCATATATTTT
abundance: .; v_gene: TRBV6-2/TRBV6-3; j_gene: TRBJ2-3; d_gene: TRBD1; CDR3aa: CASSRDRGTDTQYF; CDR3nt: TGTGCCAGCAGTCGGGACAGGGGTACAGATACGCAGTATTTT
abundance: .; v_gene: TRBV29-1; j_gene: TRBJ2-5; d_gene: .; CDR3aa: CSPGLQETQYF; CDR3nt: TGCAGCCCTGGACTACAAGAGACCCAGTACTTC
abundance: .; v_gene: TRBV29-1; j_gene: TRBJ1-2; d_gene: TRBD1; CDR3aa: CSVVDGQVPFYGYTF; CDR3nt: TGCAGCGTTGTTGACGGACAGGTGCCTTTCTATGGCTACACCTTC
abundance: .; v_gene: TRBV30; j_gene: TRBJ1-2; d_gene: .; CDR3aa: CAWVPGTSSSYTF; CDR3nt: TGTGCCTGGGTCCCCGGGACTAGTAGTAGCTACACCTTC
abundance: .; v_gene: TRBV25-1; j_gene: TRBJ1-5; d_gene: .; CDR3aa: CASSADSQQHF; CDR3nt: TGTGCCAGCAGCGCGGACTCCCAACAGCATTTT
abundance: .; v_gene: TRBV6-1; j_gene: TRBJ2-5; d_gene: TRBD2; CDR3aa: CASSEQASGGSETQYF; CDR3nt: TGTGCCAGCAGTGAACAAGCTAGCGGGGGATCCGAGACCCAGTACTTC
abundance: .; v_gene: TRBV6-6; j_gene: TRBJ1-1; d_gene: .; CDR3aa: CASSPSSSGRQNTEAFF; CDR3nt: TGTGCCAGCAGTCCTAGTTCCTCGGGTCGACAAAACACTGAAGCTTTCTTT
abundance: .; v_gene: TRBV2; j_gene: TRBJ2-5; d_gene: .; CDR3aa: CASRGFLQETQYF; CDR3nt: TGTGCCAGCAGGGGGTTTCTACAAGAGACCCAGTACTTC
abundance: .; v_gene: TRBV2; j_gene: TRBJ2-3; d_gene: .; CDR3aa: CASNQGTDTQYF; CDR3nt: TGTGCCAGCAACCAGGGCACAGATACGCAGTATTTT
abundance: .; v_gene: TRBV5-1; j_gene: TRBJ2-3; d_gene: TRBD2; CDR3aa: CASSSQGLALTRTDTQYF; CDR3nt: TGCGCCAGCAGCAGCCAGGGACTAGCCCTTACCCGCACAGATACGCAGTATTTT
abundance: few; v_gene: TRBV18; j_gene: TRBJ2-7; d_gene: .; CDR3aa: CASSPNRLGGNEQYF; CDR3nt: TGTGCCAGCTCACCAAACCGGCTAGGAGGGAACGAGCAGTACTTC
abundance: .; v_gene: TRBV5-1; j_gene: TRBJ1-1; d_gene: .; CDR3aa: CASSLGREYTEAFF; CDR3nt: TGCGCCAGCAGCTTGGGCAGGGAGTACACTGAAGCTTTCTTT
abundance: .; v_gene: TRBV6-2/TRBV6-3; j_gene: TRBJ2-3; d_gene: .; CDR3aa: CASSYWWGRSTDTQYF; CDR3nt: TGTGCCAGCAGTTACTGGTGGGGCCGAAGCACAGATACGCAGTATTTT
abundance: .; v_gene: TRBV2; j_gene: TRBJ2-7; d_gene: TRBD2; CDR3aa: CASSGASGGVAYEQYF; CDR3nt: TGTGCCAGCAGTGGCGCTAGCGGGGGTGTCGCCTACGAGCAGTACTTC
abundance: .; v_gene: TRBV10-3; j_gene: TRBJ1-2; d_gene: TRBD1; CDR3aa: CAISDGQGIYGYTF; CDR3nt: TGTGCCATCAGCGACGGACAGGGAATATATGGCTACACCTTC
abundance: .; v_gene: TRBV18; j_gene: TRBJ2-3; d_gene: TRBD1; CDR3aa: CASSLGLDREADTQYF; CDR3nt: TGTGCCAGCTCACTCGGGCTGGACAGGGAGGCAGATACGCAGTATTTT
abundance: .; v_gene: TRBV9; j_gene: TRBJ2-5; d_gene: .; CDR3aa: CASSVGSSAYQETQYF; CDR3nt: TGTGCCAGCAGCGTAGGGTCTAGCGCCTACCAAGAGACCCAGTACTTC
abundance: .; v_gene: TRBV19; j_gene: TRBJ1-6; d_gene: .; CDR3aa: CAIPGNRSNSPLHF; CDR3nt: TGTGCCATCCCGGGGAACAGGAGTAATTCACCCCTCCACTTT
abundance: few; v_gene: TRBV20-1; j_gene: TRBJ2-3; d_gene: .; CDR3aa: CSASPSVYSTDTQYF; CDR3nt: TGCAGTGCTAGTCCTAGCGTATATAGCACAGATACGCAGTATTTT